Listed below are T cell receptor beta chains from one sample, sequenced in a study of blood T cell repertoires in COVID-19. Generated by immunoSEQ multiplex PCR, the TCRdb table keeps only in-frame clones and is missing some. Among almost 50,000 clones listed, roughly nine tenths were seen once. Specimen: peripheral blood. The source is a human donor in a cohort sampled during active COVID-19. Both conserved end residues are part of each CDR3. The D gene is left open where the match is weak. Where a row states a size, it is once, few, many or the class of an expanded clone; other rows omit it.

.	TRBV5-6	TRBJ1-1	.	TGTGCCAGCAGCCGTCGGAGGGTGAACACTGAAGCTTTCTTT	CASSRRRVNTEAFF
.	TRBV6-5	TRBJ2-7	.	TGTGCCAGCGGGAAACAGGGTTCTTCTATACACGAGCAGTACTTC	CASGKQGSSIHEQYF
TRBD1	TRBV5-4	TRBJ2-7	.	TGTGCCAGCAGCCCCGTAGACAGGGGCGGTGCGGGGGAGCAGTACTTC	CASSPVDRGGAGEQYF
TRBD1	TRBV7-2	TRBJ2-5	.	TGTGCCAGCAGTTTTGACAGGGCGATTGCAGAGACCCAGTACTTC	CASSFDRAIAETQYF
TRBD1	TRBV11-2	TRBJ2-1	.	TGTGCCAGCAGCTTAATGGGACAGGGTGACAATGAGCAGTTCTTC	CASSLMGQGDNEQFF
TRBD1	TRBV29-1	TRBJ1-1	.	TGCAGCGCAGACAGGGGGGACACTGAAGCTTTCTTT	CSADRGDTEAFF
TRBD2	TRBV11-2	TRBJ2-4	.	TGTGCCAGCAGTTCTCCGACGCGGGGGGGGAAAAACATTCAGTACTTC	CASSSPTRGGKNIQYF
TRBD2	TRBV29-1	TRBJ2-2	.	TGCAGCGGTTGCGTGGCTAGCGGGATGGAGCTGTTTTTT	CSGCVASGMELFF
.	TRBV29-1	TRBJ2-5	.	TGCAGCGTTGATAAGGGAGGAGAGACCCAGTACTTC	CSVDKGGETQYF
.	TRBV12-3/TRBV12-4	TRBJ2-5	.	TGTGCCAGCAGTTTTCGGGGTCCGGAGACCCAGTACTTC	CASSFRGPETQYF
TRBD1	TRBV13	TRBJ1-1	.	TGTGCCAGCAGCCCCCGCCGACAGGGGGAGGGAGCTTTCTTT	CASSPRRQGEGAFF
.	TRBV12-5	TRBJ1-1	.	TGTGCTAGTGGTTCGCGGGGTGGCACTGAAGCTTTCTTT	CASGSRGGTEAFF
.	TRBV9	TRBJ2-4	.	TGTGCCAGCAGCGCTGGGGCGCCGGTAGCGGACATTCAGTACTTC	CASSAGAPVADIQYF
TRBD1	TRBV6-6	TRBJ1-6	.	TGTGCCAGCAGTTGGGACAGAAACTCACCCCTCCACTTT	CASSWDRNSPLHF
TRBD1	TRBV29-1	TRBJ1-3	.	TGCAGCGCTGGAACAGGGGAGGCTGGAAACACCATATATTTT	CSAGTGEAGNTIYF
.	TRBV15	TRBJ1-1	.	TGTGCCACCACCCAGGGTGAATGGAACACTGAAGCTTTCTTT	CATTQGEWNTEAFF
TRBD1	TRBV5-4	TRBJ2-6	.	TGTGCCAGCAGCTTGGCCAGGGGGCTCTTCTCTGGGGCCAACGTCCTGACTTTC	CASSLARGLFSGANVLTF
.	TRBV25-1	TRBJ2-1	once	TGTGCCAGCAGCCCTAGCGTATCCTACAATGAGCAGTTCTTC	CASSPSVSYNEQFF
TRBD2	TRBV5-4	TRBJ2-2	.	TGTGCCAGCAGCGCCGGACTAGCGGGAGGAGTAACCGGGGAGCTGTTTTTT	CASSAGLAGGVTGELFF
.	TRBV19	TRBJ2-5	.	TGTGCCAGTAGTCGAACTGCGGCGAGGGCGGGCGAGACCCAGTACTTC	CASSRTAARAGETQYF
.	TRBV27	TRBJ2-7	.	TGTGCCAGCAGTTTTCACCCTTCCAGGGTGACTAGGTTATACGAGCAGTACTTC	CASSFHPSRVTRLYEQYF
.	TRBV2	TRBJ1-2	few	TGTGCCAGCAGTGAACGGTATGGCTACACCTTC	CASSERYGYTF
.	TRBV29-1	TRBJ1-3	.	TGCAGCGTTGTTAGAGGGAGCTCTGGAAACACCATATATTTT	CSVVRGSSGNTIYF
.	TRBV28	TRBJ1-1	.	TGTGCCAGCAGTTTGACGCCGGGAATGAACACTGAAGCTTTCTTT	CASSLTPGMNTEAFF
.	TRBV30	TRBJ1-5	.	TGTGCCTGGAATCGGGGGGGTAATCAGCCCCAGCATTTT	CAWNRGGNQPQHF
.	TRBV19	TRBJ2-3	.	TGTGCCAGTGGATCGGGGTGGGTAACAGATACGCAGTATTTT	CASGSGWVTDTQYF
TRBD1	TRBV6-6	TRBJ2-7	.	TGTGCCAGCGGGGACAGGGAAGAGCAGTACTTC	CASGDREEQYF
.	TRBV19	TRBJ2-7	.	TGTGCCAGTAGTCTGGGGGCTTCCTACGAGCAGTACTTC	CASSLGASYEQYF
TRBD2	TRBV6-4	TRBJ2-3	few	TGTGCCAGCAGTGACTCAGCGGGAGGGCCAGATACGCAGTATTTT	CASSDSAGGPDTQYF
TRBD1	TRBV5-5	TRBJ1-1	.	TGTGCCAGCAGTTGGACAGGGCTGAACACTGAAGCTTTCTTT	CASSWTGLNTEAFF
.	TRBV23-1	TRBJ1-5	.	TGCGCCAGCAGTACCACAGATAGCAATCAGCCCCAGCATTTT	CASSTTDSNQPQHF
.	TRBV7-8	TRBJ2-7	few	TGTGCCAGCAGCTTGAAACAGGGAACCCCCTACGAGCAGTACTTC	CASSLKQGTPYEQYF
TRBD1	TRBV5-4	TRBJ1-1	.	TGTGCCAGCAGGTTGACAGGGTCAAGGGGGAACACTGAAGCTTTCTTT	CASRLTGSRGNTEAFF
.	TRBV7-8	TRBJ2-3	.	TGTGCCAGCAGCCCCCCCCCAACAGGAGCGGGTAGCACAGATACGCAGTATTTT	CASSPPPTGAGSTDTQYF
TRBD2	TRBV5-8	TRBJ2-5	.	TGTGCCAGCAGCTCGGACTTTAGTAGCGGGGAGACCCAGTACTTC	CASSSDFSSGETQYF
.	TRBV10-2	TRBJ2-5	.	TGCGCCAGCAGTGCCGAGGGGGGGTTCGCCGACAGTCTCCTAAGAGAGACCCAGTACTTC	CASSAEGGFADSLLRETQYF
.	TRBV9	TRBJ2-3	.	TGTGCCAGCAGCCTCACAATAGATGGAGAGGGAGATACGCAGTATTTT	CASSLTIDGEGDTQYF
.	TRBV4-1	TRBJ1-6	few	TGCGCCAGCAGCCAAGCTCCTCAGGCGTCCTATAATTCACCCCTCCACTTT	CASSQAPQASYNSPLHF
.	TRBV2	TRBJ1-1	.	TGTGCCAGCAGTGAAGCGGGGTATCGGGGCACTGAAGCTTTCTTT	CASSEAGYRGTEAFF
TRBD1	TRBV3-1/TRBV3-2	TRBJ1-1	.	TGTGCCAGCAGCCAATGGGACAGGGGGAACACTGAAGCTTTCTTT	CASSQWDRGNTEAFF
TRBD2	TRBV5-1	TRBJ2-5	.	TGCGCCAGCAGCTTGGGACTAGCGAAAGAGACCCAGTACTTC	CASSLGLAKETQYF
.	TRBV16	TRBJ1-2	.	TGTGCCAGCAGCCCGGACACGGCCTATGGCTACACCTTC	CASSPDTAYGYTF
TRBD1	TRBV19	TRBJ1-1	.	TGTGCCAGTAGTATAGTCTCAGGGGGGGAAGCTTTCTTT	CASSIVSGGEAFF
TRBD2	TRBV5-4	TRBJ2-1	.	TGTGCCAGCAGCTTGGCTAGCGGCTACAATGAGCAGTTCTTC	CASSLASGYNEQFF
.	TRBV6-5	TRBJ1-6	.	TGTGCCAGCAGCTTGGACACCTCATCACCCCTCCACTTT	CASSLDTSSPLHF
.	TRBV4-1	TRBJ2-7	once	TGCGCCAGCAGCCAAGGGTGGGGAGTCGGCTACGAGCAGTACTTC	CASSQGWGVGYEQYF
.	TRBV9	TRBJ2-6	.	TGTGCCAGCAGCGCCTGGGACACCTCTGGGGCCAACGTCCTGACTTTC	CASSAWDTSGANVLTF
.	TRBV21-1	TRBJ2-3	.	TGTGCCAGCAGTCGCAGGGCAGGGCGGGGGACAGATACGCAGTATTTT	CASSRRAGRGTDTQYF
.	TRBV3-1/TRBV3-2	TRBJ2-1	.	TGTGCCAGCAGCCGCCCCCAGGGTAATGAGCAGTTCTTC	CASSRPQGNEQFF
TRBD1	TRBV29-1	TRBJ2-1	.	TGCAGCGTTGAATTTAGGGGGCGAGAGCAGTTCTTC	CSVEFRGREQFF
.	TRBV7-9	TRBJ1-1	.	TGTGCCAGCAGCTTAGCGCTAAGGTGGGGCAACACTGAAGCTTTCTTT	CASSLALRWGNTEAFF
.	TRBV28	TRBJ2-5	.	TGTGCCAGCAGTTACACAGGGATGGGAGAGACCCAGTACTTC	CASSYTGMGETQYF
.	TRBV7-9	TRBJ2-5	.	TGTGCCAGCAGCTTAAGTTTTGGACTTCACCTCCAGACCCAGTACTTC	CASSLSFGLHLQTQYF
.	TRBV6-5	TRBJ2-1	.	TGTGCCAGCAGTTACTCCCGGACGGGGTCCTACAATGAGCAGTTCTTC	CASSYSRTGSYNEQFF
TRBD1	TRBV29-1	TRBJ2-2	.	TGCAGCGTTGAAGCCGATTCAGGGGGCCGTGTCGGGGAGCTGTTTTTT	CSVEADSGGRVGELFF
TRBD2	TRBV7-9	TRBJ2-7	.	TGTGCCAGCAGCTCGAGACTAGCGGGAGGGCCGGTAAAATCCTACGAGCAGTACTTC	CASSSRLAGGPVKSYEQYF
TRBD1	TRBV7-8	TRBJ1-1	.	TGTGCCAGCAGCTCGGACAGGGGTGACACTGAAGCTTTCTTT	CASSSDRGDTEAFF